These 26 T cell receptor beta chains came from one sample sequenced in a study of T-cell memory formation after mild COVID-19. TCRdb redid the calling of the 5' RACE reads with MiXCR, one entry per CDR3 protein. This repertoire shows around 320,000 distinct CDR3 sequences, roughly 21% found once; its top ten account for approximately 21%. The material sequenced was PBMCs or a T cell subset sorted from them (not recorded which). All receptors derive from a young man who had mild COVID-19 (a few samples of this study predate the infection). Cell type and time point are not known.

CDR3 loop: CASSLATGAVGYEQYF. Written as DNA, the CDR3 is TGTGCCAGCTCACTCGCAACCGGGGCCGTGGGCTACGAGCAGTACTTC. The chain has TRBV18 and TRBJ2-7; D might be TRBD1 or TRBD2, each matching 5 bases. This CDR3 contains 16 residues. The germline V gene has CDR1 KGHSH and CDR2 LQKENI. V lost 4 bases and J 3 bases, leaving 19 bases between the germline ends.

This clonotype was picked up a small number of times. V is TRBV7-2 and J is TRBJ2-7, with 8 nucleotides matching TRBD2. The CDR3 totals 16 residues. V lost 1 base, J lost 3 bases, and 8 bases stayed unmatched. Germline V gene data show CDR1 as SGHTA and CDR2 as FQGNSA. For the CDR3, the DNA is TGTGCCAGCAGCTTAGTTTGGTCTAGCGGGCACTACGAGCAGTACTTC. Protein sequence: CASSLVWSSGHYEQYF.

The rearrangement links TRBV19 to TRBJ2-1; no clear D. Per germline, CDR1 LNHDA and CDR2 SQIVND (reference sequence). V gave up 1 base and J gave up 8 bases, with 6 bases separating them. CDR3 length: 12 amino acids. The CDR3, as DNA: TGTGCCAGTAGTATAGGGCTCTATGAGCAGTTCTTC. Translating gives CASSIGLYEQFF.

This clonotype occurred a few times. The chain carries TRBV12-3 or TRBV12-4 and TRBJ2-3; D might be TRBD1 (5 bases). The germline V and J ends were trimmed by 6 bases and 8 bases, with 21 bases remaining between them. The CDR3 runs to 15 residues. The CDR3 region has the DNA TGTGCCAGCAGCGAAGAACTAACGACAGTCGGTACGCAGTATTTT. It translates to CASSEELTTVGTQYF.

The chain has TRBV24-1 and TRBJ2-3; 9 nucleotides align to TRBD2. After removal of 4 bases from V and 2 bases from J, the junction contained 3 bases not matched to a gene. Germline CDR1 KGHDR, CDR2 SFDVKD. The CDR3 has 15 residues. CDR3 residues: CATSERGGVTDTQYF. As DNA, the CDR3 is TGTGCCACCAGTGAGCGGGGGGGCGTCACAGATACGCAGTATTTT.

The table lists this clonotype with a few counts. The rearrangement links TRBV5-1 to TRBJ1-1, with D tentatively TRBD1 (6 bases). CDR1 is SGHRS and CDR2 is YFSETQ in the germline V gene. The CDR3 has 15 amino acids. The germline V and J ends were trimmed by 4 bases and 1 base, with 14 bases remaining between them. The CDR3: CASSRRGGKNTEAFF. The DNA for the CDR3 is TGCGCCAGCAGCCGAAGAGGGGGGAAGAACACTGAAGCTTTCTTT.

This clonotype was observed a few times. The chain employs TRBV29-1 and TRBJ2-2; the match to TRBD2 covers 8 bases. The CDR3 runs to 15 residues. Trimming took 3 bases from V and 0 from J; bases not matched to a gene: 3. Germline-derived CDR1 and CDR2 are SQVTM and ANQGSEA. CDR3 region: CSVEAGGPNTGELFF. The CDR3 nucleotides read TGCAGCGTTGAGGCGGGGGGCCCGAACACCGGGGAGCTGTTTTTT.

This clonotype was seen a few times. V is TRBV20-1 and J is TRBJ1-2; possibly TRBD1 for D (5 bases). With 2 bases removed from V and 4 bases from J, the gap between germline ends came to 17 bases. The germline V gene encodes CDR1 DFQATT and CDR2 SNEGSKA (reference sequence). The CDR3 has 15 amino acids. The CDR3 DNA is TGCAGTGCTAGAAGGCAGGGATTGGAGGGCTATGGCTACACCTTC. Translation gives CSARRQGLEGYGYTF.

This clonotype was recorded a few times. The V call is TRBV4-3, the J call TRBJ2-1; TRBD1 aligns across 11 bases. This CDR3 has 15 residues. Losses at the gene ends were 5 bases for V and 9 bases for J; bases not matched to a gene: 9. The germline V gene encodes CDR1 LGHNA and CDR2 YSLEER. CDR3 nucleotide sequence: TGCGCCAGCAGCTTCTACCGGGACAGGGGGACTGAGCAGTTCTTC. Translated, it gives CASSFYRDRGTEQFF.

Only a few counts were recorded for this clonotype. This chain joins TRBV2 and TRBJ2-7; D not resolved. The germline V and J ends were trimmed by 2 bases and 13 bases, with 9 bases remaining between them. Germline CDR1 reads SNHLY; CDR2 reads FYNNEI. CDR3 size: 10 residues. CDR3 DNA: TGTGCCAGCAGTGAACTATCACCTTACGTC. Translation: CASSELSPYV.

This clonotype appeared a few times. CDR3 coding DNA: TGCGCCAGCAGCTCCCGGGGTACGACTGAAGCTTTCTTT. This translates into CASSSRGTTEAFF. The chain has TRBV5-1 and TRBJ1-1; D is unclear. Trimming took 3 bases from V and 5 from J, leaving 11 bases between them. Germline CDR1 SGHRS, CDR2 YFSETQ. There are 13 residues in the CDR3.

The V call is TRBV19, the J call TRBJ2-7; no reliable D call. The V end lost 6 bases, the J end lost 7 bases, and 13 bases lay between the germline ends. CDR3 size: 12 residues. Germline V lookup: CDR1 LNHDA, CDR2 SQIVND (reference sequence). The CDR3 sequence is CASRRSIGEQYF. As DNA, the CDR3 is TGTGCCAGTAGACGCTCCATTGGGGAGCAGTACTTC.

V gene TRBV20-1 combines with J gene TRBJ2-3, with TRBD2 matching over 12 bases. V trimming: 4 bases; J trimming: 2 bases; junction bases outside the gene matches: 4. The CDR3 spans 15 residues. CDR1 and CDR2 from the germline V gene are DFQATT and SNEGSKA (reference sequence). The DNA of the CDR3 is TGCAGTGCTACAGGACTAGCGGGGTTCACAGATACGCAGTATTTT. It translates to CSATGLAGFTDTQYF.

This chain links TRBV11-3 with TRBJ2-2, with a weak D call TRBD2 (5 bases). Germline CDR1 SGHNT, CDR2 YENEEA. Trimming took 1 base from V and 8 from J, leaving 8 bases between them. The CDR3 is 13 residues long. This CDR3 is CASSLVALGELFF. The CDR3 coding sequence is TGTGCCAGCAGCTTAGTAGCGTTGGGGGAGCTGTTTTTT.

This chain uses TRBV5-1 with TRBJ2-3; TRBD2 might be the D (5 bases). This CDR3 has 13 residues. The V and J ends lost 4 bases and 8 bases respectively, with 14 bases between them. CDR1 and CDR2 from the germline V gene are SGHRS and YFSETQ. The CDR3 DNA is TGCGCCAGCAGCCCTGGTCGCGAGGGTACGCAGTATTTT. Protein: CASSPGREGTQYF.

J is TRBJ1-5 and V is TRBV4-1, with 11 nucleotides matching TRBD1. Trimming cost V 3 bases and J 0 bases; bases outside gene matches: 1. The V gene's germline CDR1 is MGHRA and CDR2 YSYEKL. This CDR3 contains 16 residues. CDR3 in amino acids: CASSQGQGGSNQPQHF. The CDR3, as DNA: TGCGCCAGCAGCCAGGGACAGGGGGGTAGCAATCAGCCCCAGCATTTT.

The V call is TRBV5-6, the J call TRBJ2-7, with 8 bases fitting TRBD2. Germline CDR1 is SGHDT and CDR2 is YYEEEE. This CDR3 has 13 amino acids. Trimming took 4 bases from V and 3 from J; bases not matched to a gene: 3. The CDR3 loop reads CASSPGGDYEQYV. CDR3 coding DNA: TGTGCCAGCAGCCCCGGGGGGGACTACGAGCAGTACGTC.

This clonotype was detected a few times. The CDR3 is CASSFGQGSSYEQYF. In DNA, the CDR3 is TGTGCCAGCAGCTTCGGACAGGGGAGCTCCTACGAGCAGTACTTC. The chain is built from TRBV11-2 and TRBJ2-7, with TRBD1 matching over 9 bases. Germline CDR1 reads SGHAT; CDR2 reads FQNNGV. This CDR3 has 15 amino acids. V lost 3 bases to trimming and J lost 0 bases; unmatched junction nucleotides: 3.

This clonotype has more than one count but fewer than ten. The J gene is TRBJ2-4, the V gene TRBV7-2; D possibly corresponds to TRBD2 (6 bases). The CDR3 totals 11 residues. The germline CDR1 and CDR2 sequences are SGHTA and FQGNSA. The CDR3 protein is CAGGGVNIQYF. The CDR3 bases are TGTGCGGGAGGCGGGGTGAACATTCAGTACTTC.

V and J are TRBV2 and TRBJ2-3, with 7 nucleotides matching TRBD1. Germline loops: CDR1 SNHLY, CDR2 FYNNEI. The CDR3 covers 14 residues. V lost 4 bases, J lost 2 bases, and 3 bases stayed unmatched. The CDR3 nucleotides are TGTGCCAGCAGTGGGGACAGCCCCACAGATACGCAGTATTTT. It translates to CASSGDSPTDTQYF.

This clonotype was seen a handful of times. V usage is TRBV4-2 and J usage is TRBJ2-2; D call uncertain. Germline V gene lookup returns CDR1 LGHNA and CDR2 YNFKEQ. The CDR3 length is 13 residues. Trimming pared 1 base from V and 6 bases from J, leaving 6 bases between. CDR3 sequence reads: CASSQGTAGELFF. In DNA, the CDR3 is TGTGCCAGCAGCCAAGGGACGGCCGGGGAGCTGTTTTTT.

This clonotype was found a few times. The CDR3 DNA reads TGTGCCAGCAGCTCGGGCCCCACAGATACGCAGTATTTT. It specifies CASSSGPTDTQYF. The chain couples TRBV11-3 to TRBJ2-3; D is uncertain. Trimming pared 4 bases from V and 2 bases from J, leaving 7 bases between. The CDR3 has 13 amino acids. CDR1 and CDR2 from the germline V gene are SGHNT and YENEEA.

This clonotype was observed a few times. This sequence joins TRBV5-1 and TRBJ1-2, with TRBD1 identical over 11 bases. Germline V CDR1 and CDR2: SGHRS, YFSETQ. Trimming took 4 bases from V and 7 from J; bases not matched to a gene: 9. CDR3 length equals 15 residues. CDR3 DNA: TGCGCCAGCAGCAGCGGGACAGGGGGAATCAGTGGCTACACCTTC. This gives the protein CASSSGTGGISGYTF.

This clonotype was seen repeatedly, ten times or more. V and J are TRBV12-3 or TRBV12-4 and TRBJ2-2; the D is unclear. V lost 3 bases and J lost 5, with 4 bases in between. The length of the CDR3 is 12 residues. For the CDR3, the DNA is TGTGCCAGCAGTTTTAGGACCGGGGAGCTGTTTTTT. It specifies CASSFRTGELFF.

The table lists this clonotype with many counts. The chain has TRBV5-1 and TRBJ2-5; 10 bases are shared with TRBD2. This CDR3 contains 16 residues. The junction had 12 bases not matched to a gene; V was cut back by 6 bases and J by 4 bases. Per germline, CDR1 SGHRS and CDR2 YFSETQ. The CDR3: CASTPMTSGSGETQYF. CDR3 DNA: TGCGCCAGCACACCCATGACTAGCGGGTCAGGAGAGACCCAGTACTTC.

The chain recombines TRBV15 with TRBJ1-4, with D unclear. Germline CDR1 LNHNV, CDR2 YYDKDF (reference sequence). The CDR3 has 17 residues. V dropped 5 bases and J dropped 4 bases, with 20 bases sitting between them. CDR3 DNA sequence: TGTGCCACCAGCCCCCCTGGGTTGGCCGAAATTAATGAAAAACTGTTTTTT. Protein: CATSPPGLAEINEKLFF. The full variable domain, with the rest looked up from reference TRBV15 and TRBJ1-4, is DAMVIQNPRYQVTQFGKPVTLSCSQTLNHNVMYWYQQKSSQAPKLLFHYYDKDFNNEADTPDNFQSRRPNTSFCFLDIRSPGLGDTAMYLCATSPPGLAEINEKLFFGSGTQLSVL.